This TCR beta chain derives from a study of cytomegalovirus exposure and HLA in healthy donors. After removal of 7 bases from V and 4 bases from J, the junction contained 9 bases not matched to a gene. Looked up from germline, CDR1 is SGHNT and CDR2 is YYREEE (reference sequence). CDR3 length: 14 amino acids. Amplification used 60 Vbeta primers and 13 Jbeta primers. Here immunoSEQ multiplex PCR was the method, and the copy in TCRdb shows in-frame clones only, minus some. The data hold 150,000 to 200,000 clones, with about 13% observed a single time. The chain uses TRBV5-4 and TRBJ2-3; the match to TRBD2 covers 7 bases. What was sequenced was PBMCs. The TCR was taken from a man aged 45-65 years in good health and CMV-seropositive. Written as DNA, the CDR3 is TGTGCCAGCTCGCGGGGGAGCGGACCAGATACGCAGTATTTT. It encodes CASSRGSGPDTQYF. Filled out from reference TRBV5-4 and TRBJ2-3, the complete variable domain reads ETGVTQSPTHLIKTRGQQVTLRCSSQSGHNTVSWYQQALGQGPQFIFQYYREEENGRGNFPPRFSGLQFPNYSSELNVNALELDDSALYLCASSRGSGPDTQYFGPGTRLTVL.